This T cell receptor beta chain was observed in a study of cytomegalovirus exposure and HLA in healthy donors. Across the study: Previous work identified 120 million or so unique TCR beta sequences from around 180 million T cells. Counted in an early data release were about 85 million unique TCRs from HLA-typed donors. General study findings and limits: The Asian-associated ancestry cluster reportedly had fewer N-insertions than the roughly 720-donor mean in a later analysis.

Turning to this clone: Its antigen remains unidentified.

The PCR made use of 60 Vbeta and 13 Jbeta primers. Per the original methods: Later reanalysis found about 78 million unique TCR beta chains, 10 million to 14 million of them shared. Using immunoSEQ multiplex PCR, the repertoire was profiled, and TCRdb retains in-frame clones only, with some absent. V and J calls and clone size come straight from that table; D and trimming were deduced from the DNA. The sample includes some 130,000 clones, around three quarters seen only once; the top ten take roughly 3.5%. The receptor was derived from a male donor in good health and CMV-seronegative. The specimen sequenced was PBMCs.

CDR3 sequence reads: CASYQDSQNTEAFF. The DNA for the CDR3 is TGTGCCAGCTATCAGGACAGCCAGAACACTGAAGCTTTCTTT. This chain uses TRBV7-9 with TRBJ1-1; D possibly corresponds to TRBD1 (6 bases). The V and J ends lost 8 bases and 1 base respectively, with 14 bases between them. Germline values: CDR1 SEHNR, CDR2 FQNEAQ (reference sequence). This CDR3 has 14 amino acids.